This TCR beta chain stems from a study of T cell changes during pregnancy in multiple sclerosis. Here immunoSEQ multiplex PCR was the method, and the copy in TCRdb shows in-frame clones only, minus some. The sample contains 40,000 to 55,000 clones, 85% to 95% of which appear only once. The CDR3 is 13 residues long. Deletions cut 5 bases from V and 1 base from J, with 9 bases between. Looked up from germline, CDR1 is SGHDT and CDR2 is YYEEEE. The specimen sequenced was peripheral blood. The source of this sequence is a female donor with multiple sclerosis, enrolled in a pregnancy study. The chain links TRBV5-6 to TRBJ1-1; D not resolved. The CDR3: CASSIRTNTEAFF. The CDR3 nucleotides are TGTGCCAGCAGTATCAGGACGAACACTGAAGCTTTCTTT.